The 18 T cell receptor beta chains in this list originate from one sample, sequenced in a study of CD8 T cells in ankylosing spondylitis. TCRdb re-analysed the 5' RACE reads in MiXCR, keeping a single row per CDR3 protein. The repertoire holds 380,000 or so distinct CDR3 sequences, approximately 20% seen once, with about 12% in the top ten. What was sequenced was blood, either unsorted or a sorted T cell fraction (not recorded which). The source of these receptors is a male donor with ankylosing spondylitis or in good health (not recorded which).

The chain links TRBV30 to TRBJ2-7, with D perhaps being TRBD1 or TRBD2 (5 bases each). Trimming removed 1 base at V and 5 bases at J, with 15 bases between. The CDR3 length is 14 residues. From germline, CDR1 is GTSNPN and CDR2 SVGIG (reference sequence). The CDR3 sequence is CAWSAQGVTNEQYF. DNA for the CDR3: TGTGCCTGGAGTGCGCAGGGAGTTACGAACGAGCAGTACTTC. Full variable domain (outside the CDR3, taken from reference TRBV30 and TRBJ2-7): SQTIHQWPATLVQPVGSPLSLECTVEGTSNPNLYWYRQAAGRGLQLLFYSVGIGQISSEVPQNLSASRPQDRQFILSSKKLLLSDSGFYLCAWSAQGVTNEQYFGPGTRLTVT.

This chain connects TRBV7-9 to TRBJ2-1, with 8 bases identical to TRBD1. V trimming: 5 bases; J trimming: 2 bases; junction bases outside the gene matches: 8. Germline values: CDR1 SEHNR, CDR2 FQNEAQ (reference sequence). The CDR3 totals 16 residues. CDR3 DNA: TGTGCCAGCAGCGCTAAGACAGGGGAAACCTACAATGAGCAGTTCTTC. Translating it yields CASSAKTGETYNEQFF.

Written as DNA, the CDR3 is TGTGCCAGCAGCCAAGTCTGGGGTAGCGAGCAGTACTTC. It encodes CASSQVWGSEQYF. The genes are TRBV3-1 and TRBJ2-7; no definite D call. CDR1 and CDR2 (germline): LGHDT, YNNKEL (reference sequence). Trimming took off 1 base at V and 6 bases at J, with 10 bases between the two ends. The CDR3 is made up of 13 amino acids.

This clonotype was counted between two and nine times. The rearrangement links TRBV18 to TRBJ1-4, with 8 nucleotides matching TRBD1. This CDR3 comprises 15 residues. Germline CDR1 and CDR2: KGHSH and LQKENI. J lost 8 bases, V lost 2 bases, and 7 bases had no gene match. The CDR3 reads CASSPMDRDREKLFF. DNA of the CDR3: TGTGCCAGCTCACCAATGGACAGGGACAGAGAAAAACTGTTTTTT. The full variable domain, completed using reference TRBV18 and TRBJ1-4, is NAGVMQNPRHLVRRRGQEARLRCSPMKGHSHVYWYRQLPEEGLKFMVYLQKENIIDESGMPKERFSAEFPKEGPSILRIQQVVRGDSAAYFCASSPMDRDREKLFFGSGTQLSVL.

In its sample, this clonotype was seen a few times. V gene TRBV7-7 combines with J gene TRBJ2-1; no firm D call. CDR1 is SSHAT and CDR2 is FNYEAQ in the germline V gene (reference sequence). The CDR3 is 15 residues long. The V gene lost 5 bases and the J gene lost 2 bases, with 13 bases spanning the gap. The CDR3 region has the DNA TGTGCCAGCAGCGACCCAGGTGACCCCTACAATGAGCAGTTCTTC. It yields the protein CASSDPGDPYNEQFF.

This clonotype was counted many times. The J gene is TRBJ2-1, the V gene TRBV20-1; D possibly corresponds to TRBD2 (6 bases). V was trimmed by 1 base and J by 8 bases, leaving 15 bases between them. Germline-derived CDR1 and CDR2 are DFQATT and SNEGSKA (reference sequence). The CDR3 is 14 residues long. The CDR3: CSARVIGGFDEQFF. In nucleotides, the CDR3 is TGCAGTGCTAGAGTAATCGGGGGTTTCGATGAGCAGTTCTTC.

The chain recombines TRBV7-8 with TRBJ2-6; D may be TRBD1 or TRBD2 (5 bases each). The germline CDR1 and CDR2 sequences are SGHVS and FQNEAQ. This CDR3 comprises 15 residues. Trimming took 8 bases from V and 0 from J, leaving 11 bases between them. The CDR3 DNA reads as TGTGCCAGCTCAAGAGGGGTCTCTGGGGCCAACGTCCTGACTTTC. Residues: CASSRGVSGANVLTF.

This clonotype occurred a few times. The gene calls are TRBV20-1 and TRBJ2-7, with D perhaps TRBD1 (5 bases). The ends were cut back, 1 base at V and 4 bases at J, with 11 bases in the middle. The CDR3 totals 13 residues. Germline lookup yields CDR1 DFQATT and CDR2 SNEGSKA (reference sequence). CDR3 protein: CSARAWQGYEQYF. The CDR3 bases are TGCAGTGCTAGAGCTTGGCAGGGTTACGAGCAGTACTTC.

The chain recombines TRBV3-1 with TRBJ2-3, with D perhaps TRBD1 (6 bases). Germline CDR1 is LGHDT and CDR2 is YNNKEL (reference sequence). V was pared by 3 bases and J by 6 bases, with 22 bases between. This CDR3 has 17 residues. CDR3 coding DNA: TGTGCCAGCAGCCAGGGGACATCGTGGGGTGTGGAGGATACGCAGTATTTT. This codes for CASSQGTSWGVEDTQYF.

In its sample, this clonotype was seen many times. The chain joins TRBV6-1 to TRBJ2-7; D could derive from TRBD1 or TRBD2 (5 bases each). The CDR3 runs 16 residues. V lost 1 base and J lost 0, with 13 bases in between. CDR1 is MNHNS and CDR2 is SASEGT in the germline V gene. The CDR3 reads CASSEEAGAGSYEQYF. The CDR3 region has the DNA TGTGCCAGCAGTGAAGAAGCTGGGGCGGGCTCCTACGAGCAGTACTTC.

The rearrangement joins TRBV24-1 to TRBJ2-2; no firm D call. V lost 7 bases and J lost 5, with 7 bases in between. This CDR3 comprises 12 residues. Per the germline V gene, CDR1 is KGHDR and CDR2 is SFDVKD. The CDR3 DNA reads as TGTGCCACCAGCGGTATGACCGGGGAGCTGTTTTTT. This sequence encodes CATSGMTGELFF.

This chain links TRBV3-1 with TRBJ2-1, with 12 nucleotides matching TRBD2. Per germline, CDR1 LGHDT and CDR2 YNNKEL (reference sequence). With 5 bases clipped from V and 3 bases from J, the junction kept 14 bases outside the gene matches. This CDR3 region has 19 residues. Here the CDR3 reads CASSNQVGWTSGNYNEQFF. The CDR3 DNA is TGTGCCAGCAGCAACCAGGTCGGTTGGACTAGCGGGAACTACAATGAGCAGTTCTTC.

The genes are TRBV3-1 and TRBJ1-1; D unclear. The CDR3 spans 13 residues. Per the germline V gene, CDR1 is LGHDT and CDR2 is YNNKEL (reference sequence). V lost 4 bases and J lost 4, with 10 bases in between. In DNA form, the CDR3 reads TGTGCCAGCAGCCCCGTGGGGAGCACTGAAGCTTTCTTT. Translated: CASSPVGSTEAFF.

This chain uses TRBV7-9 with TRBJ1-1; D perhaps matches TRBD1 (6 bases). Trimming removed 5 bases at V and 7 bases at J, with 17 bases between. The CDR3 has 14 residues. Germline loops: CDR1 SEHNR, CDR2 FQNEAQ (reference sequence). CDR3 sequence reads: CASSPPDSLSEAFF. CDR3 coding DNA: TGTGCCAGCAGCCCCCCGGACAGTCTGAGTGAAGCTTTCTTT.

This sequence joins TRBV7-9 and TRBJ2-7, with 7 bases lining up with TRBD1. This CDR3 has 16 residues. V lost 5 bases and J lost 3; bases outside the gene matches: 13. CDR1 SEHNR and CDR2 FQNEAQ come from the germline V gene (reference sequence). This chain's CDR3 is CASSDVARTGDYEQYF. The DNA for the CDR3 is TGTGCCAGCAGCGACGTTGCCAGGACAGGAGACTACGAGCAGTACTTC.

The V and J genes are TRBV11-2 and TRBJ1-1; D gene uncertain. The CDR3 sequence is 12 residues long. CDR1 is SGHAT and CDR2 is FQNNGV in the germline V gene. V was trimmed by 4 bases and J by 5 bases, leaving 8 bases between them. The CDR3 is CASSSLWTEAFF. The CDR3 bases are TGTGCCAGCAGCTCCCTCTGGACTGAAGCTTTCTTT.

This clonotype was seen a few times. The J gene is TRBJ2-1, the V gene TRBV9; D possibly uses TRBD1 or TRBD2 (7 bases each). Trimming took off 2 bases at V and 8 bases at J, with 14 bases between the two ends. Germline V gene data show CDR1 as SGDLS and CDR2 as YYNGEE. This CDR3 comprises 14 residues. CDR3 amino acids: CASSVQGGGDEQFF. In DNA, the CDR3 is TGTGCCAGCAGCGTTCAGGGGGGAGGGGATGAGCAGTTCTTC.

The table lists this clonotype with a few counts. J is TRBJ1-5 and V is TRBV2, with 11 bases aligning to TRBD1. The junction had 6 bases not matched to a gene; V was cut back by 5 bases and J by 6 bases. Germline values: CDR1 SNHLY, CDR2 FYNNEI. The CDR3 consists of 15 residues. In DNA form, the CDR3 reads TGTGCCAGCAGTTTTGGACAGGGGGCGGTTCAGCCCCAGCATTTT. Amino acids: CASSFGQGAVQPQHF.